This T cell receptor beta chain was sequenced for a study of cytomegalovirus exposure and HLA in healthy donors (dated by TCRdb to about 2017). Turning to the overall study: According to an earlier analysis of several hundred of the donors, 150 million to 200 million T cells yielded some 120 million unique TCR beta sequences and about 300 Gb of sequence data. An early release covering 550 to 650 HLA-typed donors comprised 300 to 350 gigabases of sequencing data and tens of millions of unique TCR sequences. Of the 398 genotyped donors, approximately 83% fell in the genetic ancestry cluster associated with self-reported Caucasian donors. The aim of the study was to test whether cataloging public T cell receptors could identify signatures of past pathogen exposure. The study used immunosequencing to profile the T cell repertoires of several hundred subjects and linked those repertoires to cytomegalovirus serostatus. In addition to the first cohort of 650 to 800 subjects, a separate validation cohort of 100 to 150 different subjects was used. To predict cytomegalovirus infection status, the study combined high-throughput TCR immunosequencing, statistical association of individual TCRs with disease status, and machine learning. A later analysis re-analyzed previously published TCR beta repertoires from roughly 600 donors and added high-resolution HLA genotyping to study TCR occurrence patterns. In the later analysis, no new phenotypic data were used to find candidate immune exposures; instead, reliance was placed on TCR beta sequences and their occurrence across donors. In an earlier analysis of a few hundred of the donors, high-throughput TCR beta sequencing was used to judge whether each TCR beta V gene segment behaved as functional or pseudogenic. Donor age, sex, ethnicity and CMV serostatus were compiled together with the repertoire data. Genome-wide SNP genotypes for about three fifths of the roughly 670 donors were used in a later genetic analysis, which treated that subset as a discovery cohort. All discovery cohort repertoires had been generated on a single sequencing platform. Both class I and class II loci were covered by HLA typing, at four-digit resolution. Typing coverage varied by locus: 629-630 donors for A, B, C, DRB1 and DQB1; about 520 for DQA1; some 610 for DPA1; approximately 490 for DPB1. Because of strong linkage in the cohort, roughly five DR-DQ haplotypes were treated as single units for association and clustering. Across roughly 420 genotyped donors of the cohort, an average of approximately 240,000 unique TCR beta nucleotide sequences per donor were sequenced, and approximately 17% of those sequences were non-productive.

The cohort was made up of 666 healthy bone marrow donors. At the time of sampling, every cohort member was nominally healthy, though immune exposures that went unrecorded were likely present. The donor tested CMV seronegative and was one of the 352 seronegative cohort members. Every donor gave a peripheral blood sample, and the peripheral blood mononuclear cells from that sample were used for TCR beta sequencing. The Qiagen DNeasy Blood Extraction Kit was used to extract genomic DNA from the blood cell samples. Turning to this clone: This clone's antigen is unknown. No clone much larger than this one lies a single base away; base qualities are absent.

The method behind the library was the immunoSEQ multiplex PCR assay. For the multiplex PCR, a mixture combining 60 forward primers for TCR Vbeta segments and 13 reverse primers for TCR Jbeta segments was used. The CDR3 region of rearranged TCR beta genes was amplified from genomic DNA with a multiplex PCR assay. Amplified TCR beta libraries were sequenced as 87-base-pair reads on the Illumina HiSeq System. The authors' analysis ran thus. Across the 500 to 700 repertoires, a later analysis counted approximately 83 million unique TCR beta chains, about 10 million of which were shared by at least two donors. Raw reads were error-corrected and collapsed into unique sequences by a nearest-neighbor algorithm in which closely related sequences were merged to remove PCR and sequencing errors. V, D and J gene segments were assigned by aligning CDR3 sequences to IMGT reference sequences. For a sequence to be retained, at least a six-nucleotide match to both a V gene segment and a J gene segment was required. A rearrangement counted as productive if the CDR3 had no stop codons and remained in frame with V and J, and every other rearrangement counted as non-productive. Following IMGT convention, CDR3 was defined as the stretch from the second conserved V-encoded cysteine to the conserved J-encoded phenylalanine. The earlier analysis of about 610 of the donors excluded sequences that lacked an unambiguous match to a single V gene segment. In an earlier analysis of about 590 of the donors, a V segment was called functional when productive rearrangements were above 56.7%, and segregating when the standard deviation between donors exceeded 5%. To diagnose cytomegalovirus status from the catalog of TCR beta chain sequences, a statistical classification framework was built. In a later analysis, TCR nucleotide sequences were compared against IMGT/GENE-DB human TR gene sequences so that V and J genes could be assigned. Using the TCRdist pipeline, a later analysis assigned CDR3 sequences along with most-parsimonious VDJ recombination scenarios. In a later analysis, each TCR beta chain was defined by its CDR3 amino acid sequence together with its V-gene family, and reads lacking a unique V-gene family were excluded. A later analysis removed 550 to 700 highly shared, low-generation-probability nucleotide sequences to deal with suspected cross-contamination and a sequencing artifact. For each public chain, a later analysis derived a clonal expansion index from normalized ranks of inferred template counts within each repertoire. In a later analysis, generation probabilities were computed with a VDJ recombination model fitted to out-of-frame rearrangements, and the resulting probabilities were checked against IGoR. In a later analysis, TCR-TCR, TCR-HLA and TCR-CMV co-occurrence was scored with hypergeometric tests, and a repertoire-size bias correction was applied to TCR pairs. To estimate false discovery rates, a later analysis permuted the HLA or CMV assignments 20 times. A later analysis grouped co-occurring TCRs with DBSCAN, adding TCRdist sequence similarity when clustering within HLA-allele-positive subsets. For co-occurrence clustering, repertoires with fewer than 30,000 or more than 120,000 public chains were excluded, along with 4 to 6 repertoires with anomalous nucleotide sharing. In TCRdb, the immuneACCESS table is reduced to in-frame sequences with V and J assigned. These tables do not hold every clone; where another copy was compared, an unresolved V gene accounts for under half, and the others remain unexplained. Clone size and V and J calls were adopted from that table, with D and trimming inferred from the DNA. In all, the sample holds around 130,000 clones, and around 85% of those were seen once. The top ten clonotypes cover approximately 1.7% of the sample.

What the work shows at the level of the full study, not this receptor alone: A further reported finding was that TCR beta sequences accurately predicted the HLA-A and HLA-B alleles for most subjects in the first cohort. In an earlier analysis of fewer than 700 of the donors, most TCR beta V segments appeared in productive rearrangements about 90% or about 30% of the time, broadly matching IMGT annotations. In this cohort, only TCR beta chains were sequenced, and detectable features were limited by the absence of alpha or paired-chain data. In vitro tests confirmed that a few of the cytomegalovirus-associated TCR beta chains recognize cytomegalovirus antigens. A later genetic analysis associated a missense DCLRE1C variant with V-gene and J-gene trimming of TCR beta chains, and an independent cohort replicated the association. For the cohort, immune exposure information was limited to CMV serostatus. According to a later analysis, TCR association rates differed among HLA loci, with DRB1 alleles showing the most associated TCRs and HLA-C alleles showing the fewest. According to the authors, the approach could potentially be generalized to other disease states and immunological phenotypes. A later analysis reported that several top co-occurrence clusters appeared linked to parvovirus B19, influenza, CMV and Epstein-Barr virus. Assigning TCR associations to individual alleles was difficult when HLA alleles, especially DR and DQ, strongly co-occurred. In a later analysis, HLA-associated TCR beta chains were found to be more clonally expanded and to have lower generation probabilities than equally common non-associated chains. A total of some 180 TCR beta chains were listed by the study as associated with cytomegalovirus. Because HLA typing was unavailable for some donors at each locus, only the typed subset was used in association tests. Compared with the approximately 600-donor mean, donors in an Asian-associated ancestry cluster had fewer N-insertions in productive TCRs, according to a later genetic analysis. A group of highly shared sequence variants was considered likely to be a technical artifact of the sequencing pipeline. The 87-base-pair reads could not distinguish some IMGT-functional V segments, including TRBV6-2 and TRBV6-3, so those segments were excluded. A later analysis associated 15,000 or so TCR beta sequences with specific HLA alleles at a false discovery rate of 0.05. The earlier analysis of 587 of the donors excluded seventeen rarely observed V segments, including chromosome 9 orphons, because counts were too low. In both the original and validation cohorts, the classifier was reported to diagnose cytomegalovirus status with high specificity and sensitivity. While some public TCRs were present in many individuals, most TCR sequences turned up only very rarely across donors. In a later analysis, most CMV-associated TCR beta chains were found to appear HLA-restricted, with HLA associations seemingly driven largely by CMV exposure. Sequencing depth was assumed to be roughly uniform across donors in the presence/absence analyses, though that assumption may not hold. Linkage disequilibrium might explain the correlated functional status among segregating V segments, but an unknown experimental factor could not be excluded.

The CDR1 and CDR2 encoded by the germline V gene (reference sequence) are SEHNR and FQNEAQ. From the cysteine up to the phenylalanine, the CDR3 has a length of 13 residues. Only the CDR3 region is kept as DNA, spanning 39 bases read in frame from base 1. Cut back by 6 bases and 13 bases, the V and J ends lie 16 bases apart. Sequencing input: PBMCs. The V and J segments used are TRBV7-9 and TRBJ2-6; possibly the D gene is TRBD1, per 8 matching bases. The clonotype comes from a boy under 18 in good health and CMV-seronegative. CDR3 loop: CASRQGGTNVLTF. The DNA sequence is TGTGCCAGCAGACAGGGGGGGACTAATGTCCTGACTTTC. With the rest looked up from the reference TRBV7-9 and TRBJ2-6 genes rather than sequenced, the full variable domain is DTGVSQNPRHKITKRGQNVTFRCDPISEHNRLYWYRQTLGQGPEFLTYFQNEAQLEKSRLLSDRFSAERPKGSFSTLEIQRTEQGDSAMYLCASRQGGTNVLTFGAGSRLTVL.